These 21 T cell receptor beta chains originate from one sample sequenced in a study of OX40 agonist ivuxolimab in advanced cancers. Measured with immunoSEQ multiplex PCR; TCRdb has only the in-frame clones, and not every one. The table includes nearly 90,000 clones, about 83% detected once. The material was CD4+ or CD8+ T cells sorted from blood, obtained in a trial of the OX40 agonist ivuxolimab. The receptors were sampled from an adult with an advanced solid tumor such as melanoma, head and neck, liver or kidney cancer.

V gene TRBV11-2 combines with J gene TRBJ2-5; TRBD1 matches at 9 bases. The CDR3 length is 13 residues. V dropped 4 bases and J dropped 5; count of bases not matched to a gene: 2. CDR1 is SGHAT, CDR2 FQNNGV, per germline. The CDR3 DNA reads as TGTGCCAGCAGCTCCGACAGGGGGGAGACCCAGTACTTC. Encoded protein: CASSSDRGETQYF.

The J gene is TRBJ2-1, the V gene TRBV5-1, with D perhaps TRBD2 (6 bases). CDR1 and CDR2 (germline): SGHRS, YFSETQ. Deletions cut 2 bases from V and 9 bases from J, with 12 bases between. This CDR3 contains 13 residues. The CDR3 sequence is CASSFNGGGEQFF. CDR3 in DNA: TGCGCCAGCAGCTTTAACGGGGGTGGTGAGCAGTTCTTC.

V gene TRBV7-2 combines with J gene TRBJ2-2; D ambiguous. V lost 1 base to trimming and J lost 3 bases, with 12 bases between them. The CDR3 contains 16 residues. In germline, CDR1 is SGHTA, CDR2 FQGNSA. The CDR3 nucleotides are TGTGCCAGCAGCTTAGGTGTCGCTGCGGACACCGGGGAGCTGTTTTTT. This encodes CASSLGVAADTGELFF. The whole variable domain, filled in from reference TRBV7-2 and TRBJ2-2, reads GAGVSQSPSNKVTEKGKDVELRCDPISGHTALYWYRQSLGQGLEFLIYFQGNSAPDKSGLPSDRFSAERTGGSVSTLTIQRTQQEDSAVYLCASSLGVAADTGELFFGEGSRLTVL.

V and J are TRBV2 and TRBJ1-4; TRBD1 agrees at 9 bases. The trim removed 2 bases at V and 10 bases at J, leaving 8 bases unmatched. The CDR3 has 15 residues. Germline assignment: CDR1 SNHLY and CDR2 FYNNEI. The CDR3 coding sequence is TGTGCCAGCAGTGAAACCCGGGACAGGGTAGTAAAACTGTTTTTT. This sequence encodes CASSETRDRVVKLFF.

CDR3 protein: CASSASGTTAYEQYF. The CDR3 DNA sequence: TGTGCCAGCAGCGCCTCCGGGACAACCGCCTACGAGCAGTACTTC. The chain employs TRBV11-2 and TRBJ2-7; TRBD1 might be the D (6 bases). The ends were cut back, 5 bases at V and 2 bases at J, with 16 bases in the middle. CDR1 and CDR2 from the germline V gene are SGHAT and FQNNGV. The CDR3 length is 15 residues. Variable domain in full (rest from reference TRBV11-2 and TRBJ2-7): EAGVAQSPRYKIIEKRQSVAFWCNPISGHATLYWYQQILGQGPKLLIQFQNNGVVDDSQLPKDRFSAERLKGVDSTLKIQPAKLEDSAVYLCASSASGTTAYEQYFGPGTRLTVT.

The CDR3 here is CASSDFLRDRGSYNSPLHF. The CDR3 bases are TGTGCCAGCAGTGACTTTTTGCGGGACAGGGGGTCCTATAATTCACCCCTCCACTTT. The chain couples TRBV6-4 to TRBJ1-6; the match to TRBD1 covers 11 bases. The germline V gene has CDR1 MRHNA and CDR2 SNTAGT. This CDR3 spans 19 amino acids. With 1 base clipped from V and 1 base from J, the junction kept 6 bases outside the gene matches.

The J gene is TRBJ1-2, the V gene TRBV5-4, with D maybe TRBD1 (5 bases). The V end lost 5 bases, the J end lost 5 bases, and 16 bases lay between the germline ends. CDR1 and CDR2 (germline): SGHNT, YYREEE (reference sequence). This CDR3 contains 14 residues. The CDR3 here is CASSQGTRAYGYTF. Here the CDR3 DNA reads TGTGCCAGCAGTCAGGGTACCCGGGCATATGGCTACACCTTC.

The gene calls are TRBV4-1 and TRBJ1-2, with TRBD1 as a possible D gene (6 bases). Trimming stripped 5 bases from V and 10 bases from J, with 20 bases between. In germline, CDR1 is MGHRA, CDR2 YSYEKL. The CDR3 totals 14 residues. CDR3 amino acids: CASSSRKGGIDYTF. The CDR3 DNA reads as TGCGCCAGCAGCTCTAGGAAGGGGGGAATTGACTACACCTTC.

The V gene is TRBV21-1, the J gene TRBJ1-3. TRBV21-1 is reported as a pseudogene. The CDR3 spans 16 residues. The CDR3 region has the DNA TGTGCCAGCAGCAAAACGGGGGGCCTCGGTGGAAACACCATATATTTT. Its translation is CASSKTGGLGGNTIYF.

CDR3 region: CACLPEGYGYTF. The CDR3 DNA is TGTGCCTGCCTGCCGGAAGGGTATGGCTACACCTTC. The chain uses TRBV30 and TRBJ1-2; no definite D call. The CDR3 is 12 amino acids. Trimming left V 6 bases short and J 5 bases short, with 13 bases between. CDR1 GTSNPN and CDR2 SVGIG come from the germline V gene (reference sequence).

The gene calls are TRBV30 and TRBJ2-7; TRBD2 is a possible D gene (5 bases). The CDR3 loop spans 14 amino acids. The V end lost 0 bases, the J end lost 6 bases, and 15 bases lay between the germline ends. CDR1 is GTSNPN, CDR2 SVGIG, per germline (reference sequence). For the CDR3, the DNA is TGTGCCTGGAGTGTAGGGTCAGGACTTCGCGAGCAGTACTTC. It codes for CAWSVGSGLREQYF.

The chain has TRBV2 and TRBJ2-7, with 13 nucleotides matching TRBD2. Germline V CDR1 and CDR2: SNHLY, FYNNEI. The CDR3 totals 14 residues. With V trimmed by 7 bases and J by 7 bases, 7 bases remained unmatched. The CDR3 here is CASKRTSGSGEQYF. In DNA, the CDR3 is TGTGCCAGCAAGAGGACTAGCGGGAGCGGTGAGCAGTACTTC.

In DNA form, the CDR3 reads TGTGCCAGCGGTCCGTCAGGAGCGGGGGGATCCTATGAGACCCAGTACTTC. This sequence encodes CASGPSGAGGSYETQYF. V usage is TRBV7-6 and J usage is TRBJ2-5, with TRBD2 matching 9 bases. CDR3 size: 17 residues. The V and J ends lost 8 bases and 5 bases, in that order; junction bases with no gene match: 18. Germline V gives CDR1 SGHVS, CDR2 FNYEAQ.

V and J are TRBV5-1 and TRBJ1-2; possible D gene TRBD1, 6 bases. This CDR3 has 16 amino acids. V lost 4 bases and J 8 bases, leaving 24 bases between the germline ends. Germline V gene data show CDR1 as SGHRS and CDR2 as YFSETQ. The CDR3 here is CASSPWYGGQDRGYTF. In nucleotides, the CDR3 is TGCGCCAGCAGCCCTTGGTATGGGGGCCAGGATCGGGGCTACACCTTC.

The V call is TRBV7-7, the J call TRBJ2-2; no definite D call. V lost 1 base, J lost 6 bases, and 9 bases lay in between. The CDR3 has 14 residues. Germline CDR1 and CDR2: SSHAT and FNYEAQ (reference sequence). CDR3 protein: CASSLDHSAGELFF. The CDR3 DNA reads as TGTGCCAGCAGCTTAGACCATTCCGCCGGGGAGCTGTTTTTT. The full variable domain, its missing parts supplied by reference TRBV7-7 and TRBJ2-2, is GAGVSQSPRYKVTKRGQDVTLRCDPISSHATLYWYQQALGQGPEFLTYFNYEAQPDKSGLPSDRFSAERPEGSISTLTIQRTEQRDSAMYRCASSLDHSAGELFFGEGSRLTVL.

The chain employs TRBV7-2 and TRBJ2-3; 14 bases align to TRBD2. Trimming cost V 5 bases and J 5 bases; bases outside gene matches: 6. Germline-derived CDR1 and CDR2 are SGHTA and FQGNSA. The CDR3 covers 16 residues. The CDR3 DNA follows: TGTGCCAGCAGCCCGCGACTAGCGGGGGGGCAAGATACGCAGTATTTT. This sequence encodes CASSPRLAGGQDTQYF.

This chain connects TRBV30 to TRBJ2-7; possibly TRBD2 for D (7 bases). Germline CDR1 GTSNPN, CDR2 SVGIG (reference sequence). Trimming removed 5 bases at V and 1 base at J, with 15 bases between. CDR3 length equals 14 residues. The CDR3, as DNA: TGTGCCTGGGAAAGGGGGGGGCGATCCTACGAGCAGTACTTC. This sequence encodes CAWERGGRSYEQYF. The complete variable domain, with remaining parts taken from reference TRBV30 and TRBJ2-7, reads SQTIHQWPATLVQPVGSPLSLECTVEGTSNPNLYWYRQAAGRGLQLLFYSVGIGQISSEVPQNLSASRPQDRQFILSSKKLLLSDSGFYLCAWERGGRSYEQYFGPGTRLTVT.

CDR3 coding DNA: TGTGCCAGTACCAGGGACACCACCTCCTACGAGCAGTACTTC. Translated, it gives CASTRDTTSYEQYF. The gene calls are TRBV11-2 and TRBJ2-7, with D perhaps matching TRBD1 (6 bases). Between the trimmed V and J ends, which lost 9 bases and 0 bases, there was a span of 15 bases. CDR3 length: 14 amino acids. Per the germline V gene, CDR1 is SGHAT and CDR2 is FQNNGV. The complete variable domain, with remaining parts taken from reference TRBV11-2 and TRBJ2-7, reads EAGVAQSPRYKIIEKRQSVAFWCNPISGHATLYWYQQILGQGPKLLIQFQNNGVVDDSQLPKDRFSAERLKGVDSTLKIQPAKLEDSAVYLCASTRDTTSYEQYFGPGTRLTVT.

This clone was observed a handful of times. The chain carries TRBV10-1 and TRBJ1-1; maybe TRBD1 (5 bases). From germline, CDR1 is WNHNN and CDR2 SYGVQD (reference sequence). The V gene lost 4 bases and the J gene lost 1 base, with 7 bases spanning the gap. The CDR3 runs 13 residues. CDR3 in DNA: TGCGCCAGCAGTGGGGACCGGAACACTGAAGCTTTCTTT. Protein: CASSGDRNTEAFF.

The chain couples TRBV21-1 to TRBJ2-2; no DNA check was done on the table's D call, TRBD1. TRBV21-1 is a pseudogene. The CDR3 contains 14 residues. This CDR3 is CASSHRGGTGELFF. CDR3 bases: TGTGCCAGCAGCCACAGGGGTGGCACCGGGGAGCTGTTTTTT.

This chain links TRBV19 with TRBJ1-1, with D maybe TRBD1 (6 bases). Trimming took off 8 bases at V and 5 bases at J, with 18 bases between the two ends. The CDR3 runs 14 residues. CDR1 is LNHDA and CDR2 is SQIVND in the germline V gene (reference sequence). For the CDR3, the DNA is TGTGCCAGTTCGGAACAGGGTGTTTTAACTGAAGCTTTCTTT. As protein: CASSEQGVLTEAFF.